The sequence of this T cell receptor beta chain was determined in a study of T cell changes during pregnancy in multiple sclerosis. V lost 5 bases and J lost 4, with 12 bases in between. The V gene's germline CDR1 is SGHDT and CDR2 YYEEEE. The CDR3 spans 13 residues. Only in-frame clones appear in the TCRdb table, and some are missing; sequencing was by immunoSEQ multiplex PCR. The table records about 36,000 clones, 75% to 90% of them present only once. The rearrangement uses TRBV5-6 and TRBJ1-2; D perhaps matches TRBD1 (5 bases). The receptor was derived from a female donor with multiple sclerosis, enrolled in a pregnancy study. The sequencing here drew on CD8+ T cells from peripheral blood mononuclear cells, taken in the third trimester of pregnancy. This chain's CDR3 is CASSYQGGYGYTF. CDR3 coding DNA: TGTGCCAGCAGTTATCAGGGTGGCTATGGCTACACCTTC.